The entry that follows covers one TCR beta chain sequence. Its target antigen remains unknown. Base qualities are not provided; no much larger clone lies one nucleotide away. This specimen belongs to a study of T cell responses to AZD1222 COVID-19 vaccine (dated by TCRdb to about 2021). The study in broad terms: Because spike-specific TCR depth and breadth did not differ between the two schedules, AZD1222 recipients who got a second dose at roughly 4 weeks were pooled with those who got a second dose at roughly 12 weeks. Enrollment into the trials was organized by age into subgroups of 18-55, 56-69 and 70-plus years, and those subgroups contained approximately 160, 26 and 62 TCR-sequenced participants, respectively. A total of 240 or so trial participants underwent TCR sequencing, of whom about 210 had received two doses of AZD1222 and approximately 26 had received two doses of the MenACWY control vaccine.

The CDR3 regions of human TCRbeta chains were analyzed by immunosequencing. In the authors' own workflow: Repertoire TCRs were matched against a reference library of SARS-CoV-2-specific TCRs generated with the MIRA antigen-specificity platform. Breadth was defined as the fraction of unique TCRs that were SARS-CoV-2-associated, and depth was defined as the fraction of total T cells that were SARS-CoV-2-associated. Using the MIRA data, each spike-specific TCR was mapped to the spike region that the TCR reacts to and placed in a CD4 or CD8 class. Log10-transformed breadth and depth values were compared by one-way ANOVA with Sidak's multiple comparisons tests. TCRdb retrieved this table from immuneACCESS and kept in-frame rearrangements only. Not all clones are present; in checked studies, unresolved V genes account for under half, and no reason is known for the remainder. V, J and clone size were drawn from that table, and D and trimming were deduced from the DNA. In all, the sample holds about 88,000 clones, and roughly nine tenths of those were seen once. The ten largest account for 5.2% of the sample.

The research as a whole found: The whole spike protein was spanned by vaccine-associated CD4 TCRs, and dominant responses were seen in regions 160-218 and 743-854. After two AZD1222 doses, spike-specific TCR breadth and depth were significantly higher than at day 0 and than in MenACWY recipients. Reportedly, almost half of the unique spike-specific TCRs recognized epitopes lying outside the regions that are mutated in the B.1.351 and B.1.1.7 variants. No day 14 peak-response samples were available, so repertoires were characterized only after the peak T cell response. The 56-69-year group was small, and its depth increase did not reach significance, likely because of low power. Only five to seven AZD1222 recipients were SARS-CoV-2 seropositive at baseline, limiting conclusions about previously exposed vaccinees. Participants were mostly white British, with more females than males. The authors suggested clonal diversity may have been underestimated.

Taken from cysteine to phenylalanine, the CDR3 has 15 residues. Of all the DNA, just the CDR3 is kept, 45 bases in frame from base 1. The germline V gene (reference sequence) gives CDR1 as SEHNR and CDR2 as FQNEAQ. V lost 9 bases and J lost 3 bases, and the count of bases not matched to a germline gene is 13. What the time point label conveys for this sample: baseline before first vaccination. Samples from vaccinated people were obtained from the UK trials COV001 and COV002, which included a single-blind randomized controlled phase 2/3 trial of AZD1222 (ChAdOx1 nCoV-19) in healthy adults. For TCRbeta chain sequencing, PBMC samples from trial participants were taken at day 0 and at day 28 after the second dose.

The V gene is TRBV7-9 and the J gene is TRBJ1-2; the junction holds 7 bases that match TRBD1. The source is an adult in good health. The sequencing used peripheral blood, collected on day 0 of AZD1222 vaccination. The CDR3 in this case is CASLGQLSQHYGYTF. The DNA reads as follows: TGTGCCAGTCTGGGACAGCTCTCACAACACTATGGCTACACCTTC. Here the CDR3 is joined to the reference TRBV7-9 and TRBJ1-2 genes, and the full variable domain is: DTGVSQNPRHKITKRGQNVTFRCDPISEHNRLYWYRQTLGQGPEFLTYFQNEAQLEKSRLLSDRFSAERPKGSFSTLEIQRTEQGDSAMYLCASLGQLSQHYGYTFGSGTRLTVV.